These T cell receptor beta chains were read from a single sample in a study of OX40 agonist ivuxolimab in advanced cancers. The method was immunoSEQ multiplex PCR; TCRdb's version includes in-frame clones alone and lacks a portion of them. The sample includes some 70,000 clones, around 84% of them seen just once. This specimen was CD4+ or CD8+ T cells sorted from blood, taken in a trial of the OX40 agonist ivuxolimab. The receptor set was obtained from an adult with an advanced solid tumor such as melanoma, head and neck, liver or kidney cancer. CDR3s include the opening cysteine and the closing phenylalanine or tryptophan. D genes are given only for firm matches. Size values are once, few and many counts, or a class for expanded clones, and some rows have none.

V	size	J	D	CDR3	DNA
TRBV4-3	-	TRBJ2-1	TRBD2	CASSRLAGGLNEQFF	TGCGCCAGCAGCCGGCTAGCGGGGGGTCTCAATGAGCAGTTCTTC
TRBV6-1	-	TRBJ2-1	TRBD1	CASSDGQGALNEQFF	TGTGCCAGCAGTGACGGACAGGGGGCGCTTAATGAGCAGTTCTTC
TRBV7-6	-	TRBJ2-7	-	CASSLGPPTGTQEQYF	TGTGCCAGCAGCTTAGGGCCCCCCACCGGGACACAAGAGCAGTACTTC
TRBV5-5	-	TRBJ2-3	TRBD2	CASSLDWGTSGRDTQYF	TGTGCCAGCAGCTTGGACTGGGGAACTAGCGGGAGAGATACGCAGTATTTT
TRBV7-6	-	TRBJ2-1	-	CASSSGALHPEQFF	TGTGCCAGCAGCTCAGGCGCCCTACATCCTGAGCAGTTCTTC
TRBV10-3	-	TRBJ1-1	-	CASSEGTSQGTEAFF	TGTGCCAGCAGTGAAGGGACAAGTCAGGGCACTGAAGCTTTCTTT
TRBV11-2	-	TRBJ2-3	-	CASSAQGWLSTDTQYF	TGTGCCAGCAGCGCACAGGGTTGGCTTAGCACAGATACGCAGTATTTT
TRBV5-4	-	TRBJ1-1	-	CASSLDRAREAFF	TGTGCCAGCAGCTTGGACAGGGCCCGTGAAGCTTTCTTT
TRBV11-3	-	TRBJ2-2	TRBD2	CASSLGTSGIGETGELFF	TGTGCCAGCAGCTTAGGGACTAGCGGGATAGGAGAGACCGGGGAGCTGTTTTTT
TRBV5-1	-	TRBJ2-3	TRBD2	CASRSGASTDTQYF	TGCGCCAGCAGGAGCGGGGCTAGCACAGATACGCAGTATTTT
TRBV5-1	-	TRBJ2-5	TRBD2	CASSSNLADQETQYF	TGCGCCAGCAGCTCGAATCTAGCGGATCAAGAGACCCAGTACTTC
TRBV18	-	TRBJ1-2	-	CASSPGGNYGYTF	TGTGCCAGCTCACCCGGCGGCAACTATGGCTACACCTTC
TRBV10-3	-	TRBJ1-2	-	CATRTTPNYGYTF	TGTGCCACCCGGACAACACCTAACTATGGCTACACCTTC
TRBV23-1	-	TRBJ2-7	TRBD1	CASSQAGGLDEQYF	TGCGCCAGCAGTCAAGCAGGGGGCCTCGACGAGCAGTACTTC
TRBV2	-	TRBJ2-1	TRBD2	CASSLAGVRNEQFF	TGTGCCAGCAGTTTAGCGGGAGTGCGAAATGAGCAGTTCTTC
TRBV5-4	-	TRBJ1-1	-	CASSFAQANTEAFF	TGTGCCAGCAGCTTTGCACAGGCGAACACTGAAGCTTTCTTT
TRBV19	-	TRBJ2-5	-	CASSIDVGRVETQYF	TGTGCCAGTAGTATAGATGTCGGCAGGGTGGAGACCCAGTACTTC
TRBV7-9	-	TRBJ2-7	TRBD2	CASSLADEQYF	TGTGCCAGCAGCCTAGCGGACGAGCAGTACTTC
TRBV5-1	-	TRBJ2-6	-	CASSLLASGANVLTF	TGCGCCAGCAGCTTGCTCGCCTCTGGGGCCAACGTCCTGACTTTC
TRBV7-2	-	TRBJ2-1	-	CASSRDLNSEQFF	TGTGCCAGCAGCCGGGATCTTAATAGTGAGCAGTTCTTC
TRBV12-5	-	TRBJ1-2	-	CASGIRPGSDYGYTF	TGTGCTAGTGGCATTCGCCCGGGAAGTGACTATGGCTACACCTTC
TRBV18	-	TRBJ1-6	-	CASSPPAGRNSPLHF	TGTGCCAGCTCACCTCCGGCAGGGCGAAATTCACCCCTCCACTTT
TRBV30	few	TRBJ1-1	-	CALRGARGAFF	TGTGCCCTGCGAGGTGCCCGCGGAGCTTTCTTT
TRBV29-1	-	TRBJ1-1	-	CSVAPGHHVNTEAFF	TGCAGCGTAGCTCCGGGCCACCACGTGAACACTGAAGCTTTCTTT
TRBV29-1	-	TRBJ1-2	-	CSVVWGTYGYTF	TGCAGCGTTGTGTGGGGGACTTATGGCTACACCTTC
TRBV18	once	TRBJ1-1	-	CASSPPGFGDYEAFF	TGTGCCAGCTCACCACCAGGGTTTGGGGACTATGAAGCTTTCTTT
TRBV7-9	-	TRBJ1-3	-	CASSLQRPSGNTIYF	TGTGCCAGCAGCTTACAGAGGCCCTCTGGAAACACCATATATTTT
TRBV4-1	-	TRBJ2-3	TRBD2	CASSQVPLAGGRRTDTQYF	TGCGCCAGCAGCCAAGTTCCCCTAGCGGGGGGCCGTCGCACAGATACGCAGTATTTT
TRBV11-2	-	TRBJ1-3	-	CASSLQQGWDTIYF	TGTGCCAGCAGCTTACAACAGGGTTGGGACACCATATATTTT
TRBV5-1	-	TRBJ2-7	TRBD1	CASSPRTGGSYEQYF	TGCGCCAGCAGCCCTCGGACAGGGGGTTCGTACGAGCAGTACTTC
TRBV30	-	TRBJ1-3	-	CAWSGQADTIYF	TGTGCCTGGAGTGGGCAGGCGGACACCATATATTTT
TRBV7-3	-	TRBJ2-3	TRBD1	CASSSRGGQGLDTQYF	TGTGCCAGCAGCTCCCGTGGGGGACAGGGATTGGATACGCAGTATTTT
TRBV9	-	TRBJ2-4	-	CASSSPGTRDIQYF	TGTGCCAGCAGCTCCCCCGGGACCCGTGACATTCAGTACTTC
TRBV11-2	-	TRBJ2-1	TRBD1	CASSLDRENEQFF	TGTGCCAGCAGCTTGGACAGGGAAAATGAGCAGTTCTTC
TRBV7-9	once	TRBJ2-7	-	CASSLPKAESSYEQYF	TGTGCCAGCAGCTTACCAAAGGCCGAAAGCTCCTACGAGCAGTACTTC
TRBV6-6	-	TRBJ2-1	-	CASSYRGGEQFF	TGTGCCAGCAGTTACAGGGGAGGTGAGCAGTTCTTC
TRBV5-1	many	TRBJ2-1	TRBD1	CASSLARDSQDREQFF	TGCGCCAGCAGCTTGGCGAGGGACAGCCAAGATCGAGAGCAGTTCTTC
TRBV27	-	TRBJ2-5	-	CASSEQGKTQYF	TGTGCCAGCAGTGAACAGGGAAAGACCCAGTACTTC
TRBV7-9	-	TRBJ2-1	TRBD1	CASSPGQGANNEQFF	TGTGCCAGCAGCCCTGGACAGGGGGCTAATAATGAGCAGTTCTTC
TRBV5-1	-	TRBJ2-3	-	CASSTGDSTDTQYF	TGCGCCAGCAGCACCGGGGACAGCACAGATACGCAGTATTTT
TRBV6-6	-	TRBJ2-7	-	CASRGSGYEQYF	TGTGCCAGCAGAGGCTCGGGGTACGAGCAGTACTTC
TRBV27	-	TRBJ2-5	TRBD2	CASSLGTSGSGAQYF	TGTGCCAGCAGTTTAGGGACTAGCGGGTCTGGGGCCCAGTACTTC
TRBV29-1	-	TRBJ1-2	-	CSAGPGIGYGYTF	TGCAGCGCTGGTCCAGGGATCGGCTATGGCTACACCTTC
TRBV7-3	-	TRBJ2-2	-	CASSRGTVEYAGELFF	TGTGCCAGCAGCAGAGGGACGGTGGAATACGCCGGGGAGCTGTTTTTT
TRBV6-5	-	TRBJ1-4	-	CASSNHDAGGEKLFF	TGTGCCAGCAGCAACCACGATGCCGGTGGTGAAAAACTGTTTTTT
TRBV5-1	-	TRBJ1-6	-	CASSLAVGARWSPLHF	TGCGCCAGCAGCTTGGCCGTGGGGGCTCGGTGGTCACCCCTCCACTTT
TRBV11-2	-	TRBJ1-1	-	CASSLSLGSTEAFF	TGTGCCAGCAGCTTATCACTGGGTAGCACTGAAGCTTTCTTT
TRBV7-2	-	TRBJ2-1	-	CASSSLGLAFEQFF	TGTGCCAGCAGCTCCCTGGGGCTAGCCTTTGAGCAGTTCTTC
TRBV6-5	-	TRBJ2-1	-	CASRLPGYHEQFF	TGTGCCAGCAGACTACCGGGGTACCATGAGCAGTTCTTC
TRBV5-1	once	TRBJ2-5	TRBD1	CASSLEGQGAGETQYF	TGCGCCAGCAGCTTGGAGGGACAGGGAGCGGGAGAGACCCAGTACTTC
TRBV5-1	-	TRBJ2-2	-	CASSRGPGLLGPGELFF	TGCGCCAGCAGCCGCGGGCCTGGACTCCTGGGGCCCGGGGAGCTGTTTTTT
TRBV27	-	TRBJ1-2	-	CASRTFMGASYGYTF	TGTGCCAGCAGAACCTTCATGGGGGCATCCTATGGCTACACCTTC
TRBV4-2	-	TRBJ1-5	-	CASSQDQRGAEQPQHF	TGTGCCAGCAGCCAAGATCAACGGGGGGCAGAACAGCCCCAGCATTTT
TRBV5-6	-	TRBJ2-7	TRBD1	CASSLGPGQFYEQYF	TGTGCCAGCAGCTTGGGGCCGGGACAGTTCTACGAGCAGTACTTC
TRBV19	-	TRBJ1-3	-	CASSIAVLSAGNTIYF	TGTGCCAGTAGTATCGCCGTTCTATCGGCCGGAAACACCATATATTTT
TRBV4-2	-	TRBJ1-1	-	CASSQEWGVRGTEAFF	TGTGCCAGCAGCCAAGAATGGGGGGTTAGGGGCACTGAAGCTTTCTTT
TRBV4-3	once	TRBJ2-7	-	CASSQDHVAGVQYF	TGCGCCAGCAGCCAAGATCATGTCGCAGGGGTGCAGTACTTC
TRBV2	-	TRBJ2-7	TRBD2	CASSEAGVEQYF	TGTGCCAGCAGTGAGGCGGGGGTCGAGCAGTACTTC
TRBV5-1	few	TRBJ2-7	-	CASSLEHNPTEQYF	TGCGCCAGCAGCTTGGAGCATAACCCTACCGAGCAGTACTTC
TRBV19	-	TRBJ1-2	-	CASSLVPRGARDYGYTF	TGTGCCAGTAGTTTGGTACCTAGGGGGGCGCGGGACTATGGCTACACCTTC